The 8 T cell receptor beta chains reported below all come from one sample, sequenced in a study of blood T cell repertoires in COVID-19 (TCRdb year 2020). Library construction relied on the immunoSEQ multiplex PCR assay. This immuneACCESS table, as held by TCRdb, lists in-frame sequences with V and J called but not all clones. Of the missing ones, under half trace to an unresolved V gene in checked studies; the others have no known cause. In this sample the table shows some 330,000 clones, about 90% of which occur a single time. The top ten clonotypes cover roughly 1.9% of the sample. The sequenced sample consisted of PBMCs or T cells enriched from blood (not recorded which). The receptors were sampled from a man aged 40-55 years in a cohort exposed to, infected with or recovered from COVID-19 (not recorded which).

About this clone: A read error may account for a junction end that differs from germline. V gene TRBV11-2 combines with J gene TRBJ2-5; TRBD2 might be the D (7 bases). Germline V lookup: CDR1 SGHAT, CDR2 FQNNGV. The CDR3 is 15 amino acids. The CDR3: CASSLEGGHQGTQYF. As DNA, the CDR3 is TGTGCCAGCAGCTTAGAGGGGGGGCACCAAGGGACCCAGTACTTC.

V and J are TRBV5-1 and TRBJ1-1; D perhaps matches TRBD1 (5 bases). CDR3 length equals 16 residues. The germline V gene encodes CDR1 SGHRS and CDR2 YFSETQ. Between the trimmed V and J ends, which lost 4 bases and 1 base, there was a span of 17 bases. CDR3 residues: CASSQTGGGSNTEAFF. The CDR3 DNA sequence: TGCGCCAGCAGCCAAACGGGGGGAGGCTCGAACACTGAAGCTTTCTTT.

In its sample, this clone was seen a few times. The chain employs TRBV7-9 and TRBJ2-4; 14 bases agree with TRBD2. The junction had 2 bases not matched to a gene; V was cut back by 0 bases and J by 7 bases. The CDR3 is made up of 16 amino acids. Germline values: CDR1 SEHNR, CDR2 FQNEAQ (reference sequence). In DNA form, the CDR3 reads TGTGCCAGCAGCTTAGCGACTAGCGGGAGGGGTAACATTCAGTACTTC. This translates into CASSLATSGRGNIQYF. The full variable domain, with the rest looked up from reference TRBV7-9 and TRBJ2-4, is DTGVSQNPRHKITKRGQNVTFRCDPISEHNRLYWYRQTLGQGPEFLTYFQNEAQLEKSRLLSDRFSAERPKGSFSTLEIQRTEQGDSAMYLCASSLATSGRGNIQYFGAGTRLSVL.

This chain joins TRBV5-1 and TRBJ2-7, with 8 bases that match TRBD2. Germline values: CDR1 SGHRS, CDR2 YFSETQ. With 0 bases clipped from V and 2 bases from J, the junction kept 4 bases outside the gene matches. The CDR3 has 15 residues. CDR3 region: CASSLVASGPYEQYF. In DNA form, the CDR3 reads TGCGCCAGCAGCTTGGTGGCTAGCGGGCCCTACGAGCAGTACTTC.

The chain employs TRBV3-1 (or the pseudogene TRBV3-2) and TRBJ1-4; D is undetermined. CDR3 length: 13 residues. From germline, CDR1 is LGHDT and CDR2 YNNKEL (reference sequence). V lost 8 bases and J lost 8, with 15 bases in between. CDR3 sequence reads: CASGSGGIEKLFF. The CDR3 nucleotides read TGTGCCAGCGGTAGTGGAGGGATAGAAAAACTGTTTTTT.

J is TRBJ2-6 and V is TRBV30; D perhaps matches TRBD2 (6 bases). The CDR3 has 15 amino acids. V was cut by 3 bases and J by 0 bases, with 9 bases left in between. Germline CDR1 reads GTSNPN; CDR2 reads SVGIG (reference sequence). This CDR3 is CAWRRGPSGANVLTF. The CDR3 DNA sequence: TGTGCCTGGAGGCGGGGTCCCTCTGGGGCCAACGTCCTGACTTTC. The whole variable domain, remainder taken from reference TRBV30 and TRBJ2-6, is SQTIHQWPATLVQPVGSPLSLECTVEGTSNPNLYWYRQAAGRGLQLLFYSVGIGQISSEVPQNLSASRPQDRQFILSSKKLLLSDSGFYLCAWRRGPSGANVLTFGAGSRLTVL.

The sample holds many counts of this clone. This chain connects TRBV6-4 to TRBJ2-2; possible D gene TRBD2, 6 bases. Trimming cost V 0 bases and J 3 bases, with 11 bases left between them. The germline V gene has CDR1 MRHNA and CDR2 SNTAGT. CDR3 length equals 16 residues. CDR3 nucleotide sequence: TGTGCCAGCAGTGACTCTGGCGGGAAAGACACCGGGGAGCTGTTTTTT. Its protein is CASSDSGGKDTGELFF.

As DNA, the CDR3 is TGTGCCAGCAGTCCTAACAAATTACAGGGACGCTCTGGAAACACCATATATTTT. As protein: CASSPNKLQGRSGNTIYF. The chain carries TRBV27 and TRBJ1-3; D is perhaps TRBD1 (6 bases). CDR3 length: 18 residues. The germline CDR1 and CDR2 sequences are MNHEY and SMNVEV (reference sequence). V was shortened by 5 bases and J by 0 bases, with 20 bases between the two germline ends.